The rows below give T cell receptor beta chains drawn from one sample of a study of blood T cell repertoires in COVID-19. Measured with immunoSEQ multiplex PCR; TCRdb has only the in-frame clones, and not every one. The sample lists about 200,000 clones, about 88% occurring once. Sequencing was performed on peripheral blood. These receptor sequences come from a woman aged 80 or over with acute or convalescent COVID-19. CDR3s include the opening cysteine and the closing phenylalanine or tryptophan. Each record gives: D gene, J gene, clone size, V gene, CDR3 protein, CDR3 DNA. A D gene is named only where the DNA matches it firmly. Size values are once, few and many counts, or a class for expanded clones, and some rows have none.

>TRBD1|TRBJ2-1|-|TRBV29-1
CSVGGLTGMSTYNEQFF
TGCAGCGTAGGGGGCTTGACAGGCATGAGCACCTACAATGAGCAGTTCTTC
>-|TRBJ1-1|-|TRBV29-1
CSVVRRDQPEAFF
TGCAGCGTTGTGCGGAGGGATCAGCCTGAAGCTTTCTTT
>TRBD2|TRBJ2-7|-|TRBV6-6
CASSFRRVAGAYEQYF
TGTGCCAGCAGTTTCCGTAGGGTAGCGGGAGCCTACGAGCAGTACTTC
>TRBD2|TRBJ2-5|-|TRBV24-1
CATSGTGGQETQYF
TGTGCCACCAGTGGAACGGGAGGGCAAGAGACCCAGTACTTC
>-|TRBJ1-5|-|TRBV10-3
CAISVSGGNQPQHF
TGTGCCATCAGTGTTTCGGGGGGCAATCAGCCCCAGCATTTT
>-|TRBJ1-1|-|TRBV7-8
CASSLTLPTSPEAFF
TGTGCCAGCAGCTTAACTCTCCCCACGAGCCCTGAAGCTTTCTTT
>TRBD1|TRBJ2-3|-|TRBV4-2
CASSQDPSGTGLRDTQYF
TGTGCCAGCAGCCAGGACCCGTCCGGGACAGGGTTAAGAGATACGCAGTATTTT
>TRBD1|TRBJ2-1|-|TRBV24-1
CATSDHGQGRDEQFF
TGTGCCACCAGTGACCACGGACAGGGGAGGGATGAGCAGTTCTTC
>-|TRBJ1-1|-|TRBV9
CASSVGGGGTNTEAFF
TGTGCCAGCAGCGTAGGGGGAGGGGGAACGAACACTGAAGCTTTCTTT
>-|TRBJ1-2|-|TRBV19
CASRWGGGGYTF
TGTGCCAGTAGGTGGGGGGGTGGTGGCTACACCTTC
>TRBD2|TRBJ2-7|-|TRBV9
CASSPSRLAGALEQYF
TGTGCCAGCAGCCCATCCAGACTAGCGGGAGCTCTCGAGCAGTACTTC
>TRBD2|TRBJ2-7|-|TRBV11-2
CASSSISGSYEQYF
TGTGCCAGCAGCTCGATTAGCGGGTCCTACGAGCAGTACTTC
>TRBD1|TRBJ1-4|once|TRBV9
CASSPDRAEGEKLFF
TGTGCCAGCAGCCCAGACAGGGCGGAAGGGGAAAAACTGTTTTTT